This T cell receptor beta chain comes out of a study of shared clonotypes between healthy human individuals. The CDR3 has 16 amino acids. CDR1 is MNHEY, CDR2 SVGAGI, per germline. V gave up 1 base and J gave up 3 bases, with 13 bases separating them. Under the authors' procedure: ImmunoSEQ only sent back junction sequences with no quality scores, so filtering was done differently. Measured with immunoSEQ multiplex PCR; TCRdb has only the in-frame clones, and not every one. That table is the source of V, J and clone size, and D and trimming were worked out from the DNA. The sample holds hundreds of thousands of clones, about 79% seen once.

What was sequenced was PBMCs. This receptor was obtained from a woman aged 40 to 50 in good health. Some clones in this sample may be carry-over from other donors' samples. The V and J genes are TRBV6-5 and TRBJ2-1, with D possibly being TRBD1 or TRBD2 (6 bases each). The CDR3 DNA reads TGTGCCAGCAGTTACTACTCGGGGGCGTTCTACAATGAGCAGTTCTTC. Translating gives CASSYYSGAFYNEQFF.